This TCR beta chain was identified in a study of CD8 T cells in ankylosing spondylitis. As the method for making TCR beta libraries, quantitative 5'-RACE with molecular barcodes was used. One entry per CDR3 protein results from TCRdb running MiXCR on the 5' RACE reads. Altogether more than 500,000 distinct CDR3 sequences are present, about 5.4% being singletons, with the ten largest covering 3.5%. This clonotype occurred many times. The antigen remains undetermined. Whole-study findings and limits: Some motif variants were previously reported in reactive arthritis synovial fluid and blood. It appeared that ankylosing spondylitis blood was characterized by a TCR beta motif of under ten highly homologous variants. Clones that were linked to disease were CD8+ and were relatively rare in peripheral blood.

The source is a male donor with ankylosing spondylitis. Material for sequencing was blood, either unsorted or a sorted T cell fraction (not recorded which).

The CDR3 nucleotides are TGCAGTGCTAGTATGCGGACAGGGGACGAAAAACTGTTTTTT. Its translation: CSASMRTGDEKLFF. This chain uses TRBV20-1 with TRBJ1-4; 9 bases match TRBD1. Germline V gene data show CDR1 as DFQATT and CDR2 as SNEGSKA (reference sequence). This CDR3 comprises 14 residues. V gave up 3 bases and J gave up 8 bases; unmatched junction bases: 7.